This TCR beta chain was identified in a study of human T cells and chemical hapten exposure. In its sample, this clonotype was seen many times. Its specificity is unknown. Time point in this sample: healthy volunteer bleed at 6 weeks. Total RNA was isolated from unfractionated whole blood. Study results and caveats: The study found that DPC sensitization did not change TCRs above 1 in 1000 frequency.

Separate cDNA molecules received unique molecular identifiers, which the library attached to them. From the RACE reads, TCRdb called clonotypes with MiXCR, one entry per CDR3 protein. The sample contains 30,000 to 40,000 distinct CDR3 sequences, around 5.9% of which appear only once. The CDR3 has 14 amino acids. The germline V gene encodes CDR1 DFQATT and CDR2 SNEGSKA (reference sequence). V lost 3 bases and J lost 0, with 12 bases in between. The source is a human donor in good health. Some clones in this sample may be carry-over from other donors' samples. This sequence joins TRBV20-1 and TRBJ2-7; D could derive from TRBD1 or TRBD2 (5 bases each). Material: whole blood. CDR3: CSASEWDASYEQYF. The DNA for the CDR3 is TGCAGTGCTAGCGAGTGGGACGCCTCCTACGAGCAGTACTTC.